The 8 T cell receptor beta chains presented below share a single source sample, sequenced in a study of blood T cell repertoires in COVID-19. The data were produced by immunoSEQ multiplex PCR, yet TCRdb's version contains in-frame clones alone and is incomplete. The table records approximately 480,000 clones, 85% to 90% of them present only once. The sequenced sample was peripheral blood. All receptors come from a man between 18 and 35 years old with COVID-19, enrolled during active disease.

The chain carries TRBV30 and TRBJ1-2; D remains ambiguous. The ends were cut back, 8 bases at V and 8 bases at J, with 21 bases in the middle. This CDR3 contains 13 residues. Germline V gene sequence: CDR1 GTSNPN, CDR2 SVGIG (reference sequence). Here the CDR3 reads CAGSSGLARGYTF. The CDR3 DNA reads TGTGCCGGATCGTCCGGGTTAGCCCGCGGCTACACCTTC.

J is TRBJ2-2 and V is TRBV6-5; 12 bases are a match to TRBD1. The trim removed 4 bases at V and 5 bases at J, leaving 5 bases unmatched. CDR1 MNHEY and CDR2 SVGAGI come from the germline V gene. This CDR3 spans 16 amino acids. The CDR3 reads CASSSRDRGRTGELFF. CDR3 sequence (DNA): TGTGCCAGCAGTTCGCGGGACAGGGGGCGGACCGGGGAGCTGTTTTTT.

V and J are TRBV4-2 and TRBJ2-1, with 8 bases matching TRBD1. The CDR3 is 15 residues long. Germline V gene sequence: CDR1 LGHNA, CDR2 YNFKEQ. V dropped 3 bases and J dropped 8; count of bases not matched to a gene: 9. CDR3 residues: CASSQKGTGPDEQFF. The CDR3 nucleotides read TGTGCCAGCAGCCAGAAGGGGACAGGTCCCGATGAGCAGTTCTTC.

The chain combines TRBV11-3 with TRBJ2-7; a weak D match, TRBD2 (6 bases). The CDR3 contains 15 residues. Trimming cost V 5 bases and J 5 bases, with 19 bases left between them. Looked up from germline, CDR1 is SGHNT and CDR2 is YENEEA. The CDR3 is CASSHSPGLGDEQYF. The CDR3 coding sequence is TGTGCCAGCAGCCATTCCCCGGGACTGGGGGACGAGCAGTACTTC.

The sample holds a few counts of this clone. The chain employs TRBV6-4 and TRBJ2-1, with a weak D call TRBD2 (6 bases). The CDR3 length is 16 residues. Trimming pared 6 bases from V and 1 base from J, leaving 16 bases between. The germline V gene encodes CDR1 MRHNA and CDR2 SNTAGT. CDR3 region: CASRRATGSSYNEQFF. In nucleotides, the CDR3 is TGTGCCAGCAGGCGGGCTACCGGGAGTTCCTACAATGAGCAGTTCTTC.

CDR3 sequence: CASSLVGVDGYTF. CDR3 DNA: TGTGCCAGCAGCTTGGTCGGGGTTGATGGCTACACCTTC. The rearrangement joins TRBV5-4 to TRBJ1-2; D is unresolved. Trimming removed 0 bases at V and 6 bases at J, with 9 bases between. The germline gives CDR1 SGHNT, CDR2 YYREEE (reference sequence). The CDR3 is 13 residues long.

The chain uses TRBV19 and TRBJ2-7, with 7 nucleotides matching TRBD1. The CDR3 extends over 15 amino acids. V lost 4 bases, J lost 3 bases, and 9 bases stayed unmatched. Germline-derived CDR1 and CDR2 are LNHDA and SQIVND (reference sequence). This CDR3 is CASSTSGQIYYEQYF. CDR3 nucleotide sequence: TGTGCCAGTAGTACCTCGGGACAGATATACTACGAGCAGTACTTC.

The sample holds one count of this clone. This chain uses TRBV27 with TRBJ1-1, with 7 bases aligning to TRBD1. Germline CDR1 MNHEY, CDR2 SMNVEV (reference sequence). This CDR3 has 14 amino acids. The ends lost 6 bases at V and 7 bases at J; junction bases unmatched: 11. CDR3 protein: CASRLGQRALEAFF. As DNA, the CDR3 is TGTGCCAGCAGGCTGGGACAGAGGGCCCTTGAAGCTTTCTTT.